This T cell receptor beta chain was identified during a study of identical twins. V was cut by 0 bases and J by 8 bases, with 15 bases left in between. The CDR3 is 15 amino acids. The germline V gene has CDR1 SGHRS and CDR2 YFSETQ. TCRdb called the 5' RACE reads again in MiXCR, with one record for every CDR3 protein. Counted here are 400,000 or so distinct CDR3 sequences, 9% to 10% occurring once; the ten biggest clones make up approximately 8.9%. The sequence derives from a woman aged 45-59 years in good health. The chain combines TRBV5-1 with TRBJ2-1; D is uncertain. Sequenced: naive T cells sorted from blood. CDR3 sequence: CASSLVSALKDEQFF. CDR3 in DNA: TGCGCCAGCAGCTTGGTGTCAGCGCTTAAGGATGAGCAGTTCTTC.